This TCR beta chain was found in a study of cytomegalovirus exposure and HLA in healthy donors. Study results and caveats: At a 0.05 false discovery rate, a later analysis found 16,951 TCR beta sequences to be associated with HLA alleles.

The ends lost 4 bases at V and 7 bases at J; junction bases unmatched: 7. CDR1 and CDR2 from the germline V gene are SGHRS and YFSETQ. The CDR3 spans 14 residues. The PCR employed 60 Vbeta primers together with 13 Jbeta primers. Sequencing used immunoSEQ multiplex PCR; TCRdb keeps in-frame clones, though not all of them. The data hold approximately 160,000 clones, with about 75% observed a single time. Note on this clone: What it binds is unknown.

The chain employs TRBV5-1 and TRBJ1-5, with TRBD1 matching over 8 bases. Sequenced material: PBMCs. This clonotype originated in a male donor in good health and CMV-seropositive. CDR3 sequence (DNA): TGCGCCAGCAGCATAGGACAGGGTGGGCAGCCCCAGCATTTT. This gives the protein CASSIGQGGQPQHF.